The following is a TCR beta chain sequence with its context. Its cognate antigen is unknown. The data were obtained in a study of beta chain features in type 1 diabetes. Study information: Cell yields, gender and age were similar in healthy donors and patients.

Each sorted fraction was over 95% pure. The ends lost 7 bases at V and 3 bases at J; junction bases unmatched: 12. This CDR3 contains 16 residues. CDR1 MDHEN and CDR2 SYDVKM come from the germline V gene. Study outcomes and limitations: In all four CD4+ subsets, TCRB CDR3 length was significantly, moderately reduced in type 1 diabetes.

Reverse transcribing all isolated RNA meant expressed TCRB transcripts were sequenced. Method: immunoSEQ multiplex PCR; TCRdb's copy keeps in-frame clones and lacks some. The sample lists about 160,000 clones, 6% to 9% occurring once. The V gene is TRBV28, the J gene TRBJ1-2, with TRBD1 matching 9 bases. This receptor was taken from a man in his late teens or twenties with type 1 diabetes. The material sequenced was central memory CD4+ T cells from blood. CDR3 in DNA: TGTGCCAGCACCCCCGCCGGGACAGGGCGCGACTATGGCTACACCTTC. This sequence encodes CASTPAGTGRDYGYTF.